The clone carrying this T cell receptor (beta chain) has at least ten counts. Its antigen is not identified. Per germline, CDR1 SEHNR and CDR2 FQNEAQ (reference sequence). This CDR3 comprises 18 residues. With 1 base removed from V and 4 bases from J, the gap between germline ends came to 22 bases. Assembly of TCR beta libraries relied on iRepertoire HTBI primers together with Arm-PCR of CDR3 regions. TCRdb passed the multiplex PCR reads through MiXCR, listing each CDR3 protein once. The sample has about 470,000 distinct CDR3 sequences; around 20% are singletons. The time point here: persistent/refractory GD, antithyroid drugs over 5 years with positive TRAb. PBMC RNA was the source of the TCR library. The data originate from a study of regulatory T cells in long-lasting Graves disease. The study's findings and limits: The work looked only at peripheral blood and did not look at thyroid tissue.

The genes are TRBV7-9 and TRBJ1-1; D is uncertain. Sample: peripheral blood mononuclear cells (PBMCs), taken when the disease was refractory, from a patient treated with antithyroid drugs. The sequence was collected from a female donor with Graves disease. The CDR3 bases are TGTGCCAGCAGCTTAGAGGGTTTATTGGGAGGCAGGTCCACTGAAGCTTTCTTT. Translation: CASSLEGLLGGRSTEAFF. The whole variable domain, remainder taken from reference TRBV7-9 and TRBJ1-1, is DTGVSQNPRHKITKRGQNVTFRCDPISEHNRLYWYRQTLGQGPEFLTYFQNEAQLEKSRLLSDRFSAERPKGSFSTLEIQRTEQGDSAMYLCASSLEGLLGGRSTEAFFGQGTRLTVV.